This T cell receptor beta chain appears in the sequencing data of a study of blood T cell repertoires in COVID-19. Across the whole study: Both acute and convalescent COVID-19 samples were obtained from the United States, Italy and Spain.

Under the authors' procedure: Estimated nucleated cell counts came from reference gene primer amplification. Measured with immunoSEQ multiplex PCR; TCRdb has only the in-frame clones, and not every one. The D gene and trimming were derived from the DNA, and the V and J assignments and clone size from that table. The profile shows roughly 60,000 clones, 84% of them singletons. The receptor's source is a woman in her sixties with acute or convalescent COVID-19. Sequenced input: peripheral blood.

CDR3 residues: CASSLGRVYGYTF. The CDR3 DNA is TGTGCCAGCAGTTTAGGTAGAGTCTATGGCTACACCTTC. This chain uses TRBV27 with TRBJ1-2, with no clear D. The germline V and J ends were trimmed by 2 bases and 4 bases, with 8 bases remaining between them. The CDR3 spans 13 residues. Looked up from germline, CDR1 is MNHEY and CDR2 is SMNVEV (reference sequence).